A single sample gave rise to the 9 T cell receptor beta chains below, sequenced in a study of response to subunit inactivated influenza vaccine. MiXCR was run by TCRdb on the RT-PCR reads, yielding one entry per CDR3 protein. The sample yields 450,000 to 500,000 distinct CDR3 sequences, roughly 9.8% seen once. The sequences come from PBMCs from blood, collected about 6 weeks after vaccination. The receptors derive from a middle-aged man who received an inactivated influenza vaccine.

This clonotype was counted between two and nine times. This chain links TRBV11-2 with TRBJ2-1; 10 positions agree with TRBD2. The length of the CDR3 is 17 residues. The J segment lost 6 bases and the V segment lost 1 base, leaving 9 bases of the junction unmatched. Germline V gene sequence: CDR1 SGHAT, CDR2 FQNNGV. In DNA form, the CDR3 reads TGTGCCAGCAGCTTAGTGGCTAGCGGGAGAAGCGGCAATGAGCAGTTCTTC. Protein sequence: CASSLVASGRSGNEQFF.

This clonotype was observed a handful of times. This rearrangement joins TRBV7-2 to TRBJ1-1, with D unresolved. Germline-derived CDR1 and CDR2 are SGHTA and FQGNSA. This CDR3 has 14 residues. V lost 2 bases and J lost 5, with 12 bases in between. CDR3 region: CASSLSIAGTEAFF. CDR3 sequence (DNA): TGTGCCAGCAGCTTATCGATCGCGGGGACTGAAGCTTTCTTT. Full variable domain (outside the CDR3, taken from reference TRBV7-2 and TRBJ1-1): GAGVSQSPSNKVTEKGKDVELRCDPISGHTALYWYRQSLGQGLEFLIYFQGNSAPDKSGLPSDRFSAERTGGSVSTLTIQRTQQEDSAVYLCASSLSIAGTEAFFGQGTRLTVV.

This clonotype has a count of ten or more. This sequence joins TRBV28 and TRBJ1-2; maybe TRBD1 (5 bases). The CDR3 has 14 residues. From germline, CDR1 is MDHEN and CDR2 SYDVKM. The V gene lost 8 bases and the J gene lost 6 bases, with 19 bases spanning the gap. The CDR3: CASGSAGSSNGYTF. The CDR3 DNA reads TGTGCCAGCGGCTCAGCAGGGAGCTCAAATGGCTACACCTTC.

This clonotype was counted a few times. The V and J genes are TRBV7-8 and TRBJ2-3; TRBD2 agrees at 9 bases. This CDR3 has 16 amino acids. The V gene end was trimmed by 4 bases and the J gene end by 14 bases; junction bases not matched to a gene: 19. Germline assignment: CDR1 SGHVS and CDR2 FQNEAQ. The CDR3 protein is CASSSQTGTSPPVGYF. The CDR3 DNA reads as TGTGCCAGCAGCTCCCAGACCGGGACTAGCCCACCGGTCGGGTATTTT.

The V gene is TRBV5-1, the J gene TRBJ1-1; 9 bases are a match to TRBD1. CDR1 and CDR2 from the germline V gene are SGHRS and YFSETQ. The CDR3 is 17 amino acids. V was clipped by 0 bases and J by 2 bases; unmatched bases: 8. The CDR3 here is CASSLEFGTGFNTEAFF. In DNA, the CDR3 is TGCGCCAGCAGCTTGGAATTTGGGACAGGGTTCAACACTGAAGCTTTCTTT.

This clonotype came up a few times. The chain recombines TRBV5-5 with TRBJ2-3; D gene unclear. CDR1 and CDR2 from the germline V gene are SGHKS and YYEKEE (reference sequence). The V gene lost 1 base and the J gene lost 5 bases, with 14 bases spanning the gap. This CDR3 is 15 amino acids long. The CDR3: CASSLLLGGGDTQYF. The CDR3 bases are TGTGCCAGCAGCTTGCTTCTAGGTGGCGGAGATACGCAGTATTTT.

At least ten counts were recorded for this clonotype. The chain joins TRBV10-3 to TRBJ2-7; 9 bases align to TRBD1. The V segment lost 11 bases and the J segment 4 bases; nucleotides outside the gene matches: 9. The germline gives CDR1 ENHRY, CDR2 SYGVKD. The CDR3 has 13 amino acids. CDR3 DNA sequence: TGTGCCGGGAGCTCCGGGACAGGGTACGAGCAGTACTTC. Translated: CAGSSGTGYEQYF.

This clonotype was counted only a few times. The chain links TRBV7-8 to TRBJ2-7; no clear D gene. Trimming pared 1 base from V and 5 bases from J, leaving 12 bases between. Looked up from germline, CDR1 is SGHVS and CDR2 is FQNEAQ. This CDR3 has 14 residues. The CDR3 loop reads CASSLGIRADEQYF. CDR3 nucleotide sequence: TGTGCCAGCAGCTTAGGTATACGGGCAGACGAGCAGTACTTC.

The chain has TRBV4-3 and TRBJ1-2; the match to TRBD1 covers 11 bases. Germline V gene data show CDR1 as LGHNA and CDR2 as YSLEER. After removal of 4 bases from V and 3 bases from J, the junction contained 4 bases not matched to a gene. The CDR3 runs 15 residues. The CDR3 bases are TGCGCCAGCAGCCTAGGGACAGGGGGGGACTATGGCTACACCTTC. Translated: CASSLGTGGDYGYTF.